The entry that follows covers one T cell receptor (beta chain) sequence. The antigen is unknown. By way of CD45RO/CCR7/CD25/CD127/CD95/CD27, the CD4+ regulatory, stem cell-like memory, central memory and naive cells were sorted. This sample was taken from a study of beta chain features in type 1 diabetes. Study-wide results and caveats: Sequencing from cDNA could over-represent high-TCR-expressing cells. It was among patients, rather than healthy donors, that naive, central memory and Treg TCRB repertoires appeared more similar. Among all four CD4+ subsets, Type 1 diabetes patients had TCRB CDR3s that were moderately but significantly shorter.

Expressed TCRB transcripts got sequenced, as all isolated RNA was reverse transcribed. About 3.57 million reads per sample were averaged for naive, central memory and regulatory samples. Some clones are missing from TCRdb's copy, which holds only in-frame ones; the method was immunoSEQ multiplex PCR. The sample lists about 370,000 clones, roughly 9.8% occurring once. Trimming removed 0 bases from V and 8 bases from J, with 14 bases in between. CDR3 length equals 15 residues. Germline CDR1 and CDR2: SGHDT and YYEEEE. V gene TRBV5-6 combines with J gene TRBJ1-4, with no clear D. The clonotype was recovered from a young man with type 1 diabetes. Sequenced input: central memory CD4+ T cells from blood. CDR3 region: CASSLDSTGYEKLFF. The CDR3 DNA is TGTGCCAGCAGCTTGGACAGTACCGGGTACGAAAAACTGTTTTTT. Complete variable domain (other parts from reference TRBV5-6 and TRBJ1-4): DAGVTQSPTHLIKTRGQQVTLRCSPKSGHDTVSWYQQALGQGPQFIFQYYEEEERQRGNFPDRFSGHQFPNYSSELNVNALLLGDSALYLCASSLDSTGYEKLFFGSGTQLSVL.